The present T cell receptor beta chain was sequenced within a study of radiotherapy plus CTLA-4 blockade in lung cancer. The assay was immunoSEQ multiplex PCR, and TCRdb's table has in-frame clones only and misses some. The data hold around 63,000 clones, with roughly 76% observed a single time. It was focal radiation plus CTLA-4 blockade with ipilimumab that patients with chemo-refractory metastatic non-small-cell lung cancer received. CDR1 and CDR2 (germline): GTSNPN, SVGIG (reference sequence). With 3 bases removed from V and 7 bases from J, the gap between germline ends came to 9 bases. The CDR3 length is 11 residues. This clone was recorded a few times. Antigen: not known. Regarding the study as a whole: Response, reportedly, was best predicted by interferon-beta along with early blood T cell clone dynamics.

The clonotype comes from a human donor with non-small cell lung cancer whose response to radiotherapy plus ipilimumab could not be evaluated. Some clones in this sample may be carry-over from other donors' samples. V and J are TRBV30 and TRBJ2-5; D gene uncertain. This specimen was peripheral blood, taken from a patient treated with radiotherapy plus ipilimumab. The CDR3 is CAWSDRGTQYF. The CDR3 DNA reads TGTGCCTGGAGCGATCGCGGGACCCAGTACTTC.